This T cell receptor beta chain was sequenced in a study of early T cells in non-severe SARS-CoV-2 infection. Per germline, CDR1 DFQATT and CDR2 SNEGSKA (reference sequence). V gave up 7 bases and J gave up 5 bases, with 13 bases separating them. This CDR3 has 12 residues. Individual cDNA molecules each received unique molecular identifiers attached to them. MiXCR was run by TCRdb on the 5' RACE reads, yielding one entry per CDR3 protein. The repertoire consists of roughly 86,000 distinct CDR3 sequences, with 14% to 15% occurring once and the leading ten covering approximately 0.54%. The sequence derives from an adult who was a healthcare worker with PCR-confirmed SARS-CoV-2 infection or an uninfected control (not recorded which). The V call is TRBV20-1, the J call TRBJ2-3; D might be TRBD1 (6 bases). The sequencing input was whole blood. The CDR3, as DNA: TGCAGTGTGAACCGAGGGGGAGATACGCAGTATTTT. Its translation: CSVNRGGDTQYF.